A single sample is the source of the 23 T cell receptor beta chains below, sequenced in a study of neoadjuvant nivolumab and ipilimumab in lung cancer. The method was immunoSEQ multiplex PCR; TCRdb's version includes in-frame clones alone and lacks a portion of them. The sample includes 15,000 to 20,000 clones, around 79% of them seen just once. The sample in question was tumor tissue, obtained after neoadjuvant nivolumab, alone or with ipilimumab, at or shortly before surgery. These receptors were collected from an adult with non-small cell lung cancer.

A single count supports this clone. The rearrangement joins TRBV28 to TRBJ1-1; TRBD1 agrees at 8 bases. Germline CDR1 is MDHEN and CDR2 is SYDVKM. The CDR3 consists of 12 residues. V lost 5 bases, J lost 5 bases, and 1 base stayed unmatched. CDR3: CASSDRGTEAFF. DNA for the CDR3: TGTGCCAGCAGTGACAGGGGTACTGAAGCTTTCTTT.

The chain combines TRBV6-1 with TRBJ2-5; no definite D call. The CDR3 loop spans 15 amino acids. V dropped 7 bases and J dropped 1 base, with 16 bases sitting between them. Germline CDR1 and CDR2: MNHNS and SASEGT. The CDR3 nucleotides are TGTGCCAGCACCTATTTCCGGGTTTCCCAAGAGACCCAGTACTTC. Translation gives CASTYFRVSQETQYF.

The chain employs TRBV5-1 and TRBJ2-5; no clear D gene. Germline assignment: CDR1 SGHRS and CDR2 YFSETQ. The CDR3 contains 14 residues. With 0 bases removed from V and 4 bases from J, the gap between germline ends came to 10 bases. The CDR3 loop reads CASSLEGWIETQYF. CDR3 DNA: TGCGCCAGCAGCTTGGAAGGGTGGATAGAGACCCAGTACTTC. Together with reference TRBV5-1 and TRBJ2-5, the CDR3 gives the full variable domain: KAGVTQTPRYLIKTRGQQVTLSCSPISGHRSVSWYQQTPGQGLQFLFEYFSETQRNKGNFPGRFSGRQFSNSRSEMNVSTLELGDSALYLCASSLEGWIETQYFGPGTRLLVL.

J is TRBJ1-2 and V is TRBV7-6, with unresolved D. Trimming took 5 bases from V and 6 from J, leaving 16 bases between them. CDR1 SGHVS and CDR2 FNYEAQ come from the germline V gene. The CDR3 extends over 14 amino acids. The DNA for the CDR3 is TGTGCCAGCAGCAGGACGGAAGGGCGAGATGGCTACACCTTC. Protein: CASSRTEGRDGYTF.

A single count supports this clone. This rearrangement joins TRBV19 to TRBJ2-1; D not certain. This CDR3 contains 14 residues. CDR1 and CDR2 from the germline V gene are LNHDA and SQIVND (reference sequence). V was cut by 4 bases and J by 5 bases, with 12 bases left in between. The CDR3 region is CASSTLRWDNEQFF. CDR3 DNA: TGTGCCAGTAGTACTTTAAGGTGGGACAATGAGCAGTTCTTC. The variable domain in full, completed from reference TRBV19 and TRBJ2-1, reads DGGITQSPKYLFRKEGQNVTLSCEQNLNHDAMYWYRQDPGQGLRLIYYSQIVNDFQKGDIAEGYSVSREKKESFPLTVTSAQKNPTAFYLCASSTLRWDNEQFFGPGTRLTVL.

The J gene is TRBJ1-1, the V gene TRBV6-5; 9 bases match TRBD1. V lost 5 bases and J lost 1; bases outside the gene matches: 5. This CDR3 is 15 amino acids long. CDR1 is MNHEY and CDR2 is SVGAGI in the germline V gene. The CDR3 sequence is CASSNLGQGNTEAFF. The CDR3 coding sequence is TGTGCCAGCAGTAACCTGGGACAGGGGAACACTGAAGCTTTCTTT.

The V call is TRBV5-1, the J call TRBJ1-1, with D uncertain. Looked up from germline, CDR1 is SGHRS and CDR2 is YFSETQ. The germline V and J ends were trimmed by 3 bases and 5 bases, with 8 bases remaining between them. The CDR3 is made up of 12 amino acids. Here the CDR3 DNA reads TGCGCCAGCAGCTCGGGTGGGACTGAAGCTTTCTTT. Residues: CASSSGGTEAFF.

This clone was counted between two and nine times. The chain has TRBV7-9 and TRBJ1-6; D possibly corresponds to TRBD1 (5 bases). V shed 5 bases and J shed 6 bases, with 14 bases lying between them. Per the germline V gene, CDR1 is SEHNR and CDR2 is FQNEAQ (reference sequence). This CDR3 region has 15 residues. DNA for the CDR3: TGTGCCAGCAGCCCGGAAGGGGCCCCTAATTCACCCCTCCACTTT. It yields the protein CASSPEGAPNSPLHF.

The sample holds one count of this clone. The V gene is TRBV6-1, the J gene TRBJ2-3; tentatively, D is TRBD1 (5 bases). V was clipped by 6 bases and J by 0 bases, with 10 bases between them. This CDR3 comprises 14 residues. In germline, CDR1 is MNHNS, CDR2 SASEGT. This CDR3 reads CASRDRASTDTQYF. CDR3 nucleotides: TGTGCCAGCAGAGACAGAGCTAGCACAGATACGCAGTATTTT.

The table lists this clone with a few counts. The CDR3 region is CASSQGRETPLHF. The CDR3, as DNA: TGCGCCAGCAGCCAAGGACGAGAAACACCCCTCCACTTT. This chain joins TRBV4-3 and TRBJ1-6; D is unclear. V dropped 1 base and J dropped 11 bases, with 9 bases sitting between them. The CDR3 extends over 13 amino acids. CDR1 and CDR2 (germline): LGHNA, YSLEER.

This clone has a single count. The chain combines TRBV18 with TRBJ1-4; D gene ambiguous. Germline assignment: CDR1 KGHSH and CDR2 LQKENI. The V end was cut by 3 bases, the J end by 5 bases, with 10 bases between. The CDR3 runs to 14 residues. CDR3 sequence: CASSPKRVNEKLFF. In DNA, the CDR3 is TGTGCCAGCTCACCTAAACGAGTGAATGAAAAACTGTTTTTT.

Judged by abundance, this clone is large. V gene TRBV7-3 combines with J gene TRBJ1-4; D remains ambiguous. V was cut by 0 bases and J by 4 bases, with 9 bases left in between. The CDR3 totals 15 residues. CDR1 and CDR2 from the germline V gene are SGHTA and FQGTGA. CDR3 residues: CASSLTAGLNEKLFF. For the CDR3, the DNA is TGTGCCAGCAGCTTAACCGCAGGACTTAATGAAAAACTGTTTTTT. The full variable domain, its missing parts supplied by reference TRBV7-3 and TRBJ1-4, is GAGVSQTPSNKVTEKGKYVELRCDPISGHTALYWYRQSLGQGPEFLIYFQGTGAADDSGLPNDRFFAVRPEGSVSTLKIQRTERGDSAVYLCASSLTAGLNEKLFFGSGTQLSVL.

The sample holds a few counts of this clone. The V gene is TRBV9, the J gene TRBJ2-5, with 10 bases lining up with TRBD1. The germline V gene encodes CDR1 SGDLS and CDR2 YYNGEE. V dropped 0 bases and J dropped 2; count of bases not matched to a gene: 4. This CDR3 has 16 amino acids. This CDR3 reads CASSVGGTGAQETQYF. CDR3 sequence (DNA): TGTGCCAGCAGCGTAGGGGGGACAGGGGCTCAAGAGACCCAGTACTTC. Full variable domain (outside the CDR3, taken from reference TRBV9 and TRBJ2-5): DSGVTQTPKHLITATGQRVTLRCSPRSGDLSVYWYQQSLDQGLQFLIQYYNGEERAKGNILERFSAQQFPDLHSELNLSSLELGDSALYFCASSVGGTGAQETQYFGPGTRLLVL.

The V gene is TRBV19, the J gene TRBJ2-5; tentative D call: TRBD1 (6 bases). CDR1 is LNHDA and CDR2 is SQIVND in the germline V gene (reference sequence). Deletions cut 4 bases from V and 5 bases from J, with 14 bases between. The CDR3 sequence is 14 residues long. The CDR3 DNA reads TGTGCCAGTAGTAAAGGGGGATCTGTTGAGACCCAGTACTTC. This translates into CASSKGGSVETQYF.

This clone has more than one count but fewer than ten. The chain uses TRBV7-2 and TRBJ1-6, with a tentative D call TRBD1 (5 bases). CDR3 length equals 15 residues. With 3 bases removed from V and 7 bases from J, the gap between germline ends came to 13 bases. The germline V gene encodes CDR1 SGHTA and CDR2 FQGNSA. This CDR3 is CASSFRVWLNSPLHF. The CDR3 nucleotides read TGTGCCAGCAGCTTCAGGGTCTGGTTGAATTCACCCCTCCACTTT.

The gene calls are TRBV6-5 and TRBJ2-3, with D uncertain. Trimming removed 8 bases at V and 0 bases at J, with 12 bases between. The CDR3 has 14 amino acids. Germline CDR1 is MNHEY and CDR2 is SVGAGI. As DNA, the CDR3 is TGTGCCAGCGCCTCGGGCAGCAGCACAGATACGCAGTATTTT. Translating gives CASASGSSTDTQYF.

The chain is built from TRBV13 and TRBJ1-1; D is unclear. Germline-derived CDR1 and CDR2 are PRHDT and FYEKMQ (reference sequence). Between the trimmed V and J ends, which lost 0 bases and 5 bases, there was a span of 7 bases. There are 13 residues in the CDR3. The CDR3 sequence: CASSLGRVTEAFF. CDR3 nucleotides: TGTGCCAGCAGCTTAGGTAGGGTAACTGAAGCTTTCTTT.

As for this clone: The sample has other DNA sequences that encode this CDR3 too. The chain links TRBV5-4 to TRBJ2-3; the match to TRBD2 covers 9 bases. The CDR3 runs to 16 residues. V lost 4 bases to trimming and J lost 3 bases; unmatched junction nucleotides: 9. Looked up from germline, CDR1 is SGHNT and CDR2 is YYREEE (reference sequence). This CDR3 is CASSLNSGGRTDTQYF. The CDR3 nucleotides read TGTGCCAGCAGCCTTAATAGCGGGGGTCGTACAGATACGCAGTATTTT.

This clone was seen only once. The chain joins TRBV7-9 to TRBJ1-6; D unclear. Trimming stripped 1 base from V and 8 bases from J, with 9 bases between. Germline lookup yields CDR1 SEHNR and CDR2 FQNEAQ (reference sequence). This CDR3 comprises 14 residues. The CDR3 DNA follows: TGTGCCAGCAGCTTAGAGGGCGTTTATTCACCCCTCCACTTT. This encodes CASSLEGVYSPLHF.

CDR3 in DNA: TGTGCCAGCAGCTACACCCGGACGGTGAACACTGAAGCTTTCTTT. This gives the protein CASSYTRTVNTEAFF. This chain links TRBV7-9 with TRBJ1-1; D is undetermined. The germline V gene has CDR1 SEHNR and CDR2 FQNEAQ (reference sequence). Trimming left V 4 bases short and J 0 bases short, with 12 bases between. This CDR3 region has 15 residues.

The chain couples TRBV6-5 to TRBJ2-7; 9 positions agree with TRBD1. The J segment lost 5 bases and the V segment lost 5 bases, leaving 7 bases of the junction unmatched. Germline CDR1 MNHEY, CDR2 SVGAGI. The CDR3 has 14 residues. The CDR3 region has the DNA TGTGCCAGCAGTCCCGGGACAGGGAGGAACGAGCAGTACTTC. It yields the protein CASSPGTGRNEQYF.

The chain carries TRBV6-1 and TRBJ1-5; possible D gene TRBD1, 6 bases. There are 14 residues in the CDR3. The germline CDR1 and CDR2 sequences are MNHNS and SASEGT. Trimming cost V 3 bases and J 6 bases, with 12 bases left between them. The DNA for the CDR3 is TGTGCCAGCAGTGAGAGTCAGGGGCGTCAGCCCCAGCATTTT. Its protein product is CASSESQGRQPQHF.

Here the CDR3 DNA reads TGCGCCAGCAGTCCGTTTGGGGGACAGGGGGTAGGAGAAAAACTGTTTTTT. Encoded protein: CASSPFGGQGVGEKLFF. The chain combines TRBV5-1 with TRBJ1-4; 11 bases match TRBD1. The CDR3 is 17 residues long. CDR1 SGHRS and CDR2 YFSETQ come from the germline V gene. J was trimmed by 8 bases and V by 5 bases; bases with no gene match: 14.